This record concerns one TCR beta chain sequence. The target antigen is unknown. These data belong to a study of T cell repertoires in cytomegalovirus infection. In the study overall: An indication of both CMV infection and matching HLA type came from public TCR beta signatures.

Trimming removed 2 bases from V and 6 bases from J, with 13 bases in between. The CDR3 totals 14 residues. The study, taken as a whole, reports: CMV-specific TCR beta clonotypes restricted by HLA-C dominated the ex vivo response. Summed frequency of shared TCR beta families picked out CMV carriers who also had the relevant HLA.

TCRdb ran MiXCR on the reads and lists one entry per CDR3 protein. Of roughly 180,000 distinct CDR3 sequences listed, roughly a fifth were seen once; the top ten hold roughly 27%. The TCR comes from a human donor in good health (CMV status not recorded). Some clones in this sample may be carry-over from other donors' samples. This sequence joins TRBV12-3 or TRBV12-4 and TRBJ2-5; perhaps TRBD2 as D (6 bases). Source: CD8+ T cells from cultured PBMCs, taken from culture after CMV antigen stimulation. The CDR3, as DNA: TGTGCCAGCAGTTTAAGGGACTCCTTGAAGACCCAGTACTTC. Amino acid sequence: CASSLRDSLKTQYF.